This T cell receptor (beta chain) derives from a study of human T cells and chemical hapten exposure. The ends lost 6 bases at V and 4 bases at J; junction bases unmatched: 14. The CDR3 loop spans 17 amino acids. Germline V gives CDR1 MDHEN, CDR2 SYDVKM. The time point is: patch test 2, 6 weeks after DPC sensitization. Treatment noted: therapeutic diphenylcyclopropenone sensitization with weekly scalp DPC. MiXCR, applied by TCRdb to the RACE reads, yields one record per CDR3 protein. The sample has about 40,000 distinct CDR3 sequences, approximately 3.3% seen once. Study observations and caveats: Following DPC sensitization, TCRs present above 1 in 1000 frequency showed no change.

This clonotype showed up just a few times. Its antigen is currently unknown. The source was whole blood, collected in connection with sensitization to the hapten diphenylcyclopropenone (DPC). The genes are TRBV28 and TRBJ1-5, with TRBD1 matching 8 bases. The clonotype was recovered from a man in his forties or fifties with alopecia areata. Some clones in this sample may be carry-over from other donors' samples. CDR3 DNA sequence: TGTGCCAGCAGGCCGCGGAGGGGGGGGACAGGTAATCAGCCCCAGCATTTT. It is translated as CASRPRRGGTGNQPQHF.